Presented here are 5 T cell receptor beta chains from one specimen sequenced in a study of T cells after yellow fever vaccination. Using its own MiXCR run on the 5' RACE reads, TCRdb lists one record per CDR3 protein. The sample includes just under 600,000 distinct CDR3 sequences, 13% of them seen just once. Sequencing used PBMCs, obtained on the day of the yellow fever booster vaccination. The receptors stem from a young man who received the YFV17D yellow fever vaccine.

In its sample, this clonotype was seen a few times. The CDR3 DNA reads as TGCAGTGCTAGGGACGTCCGACAAGAGACCCAGTACTTC. Translation gives CSARDVRQETQYF. The chain uses TRBV20-1 and TRBJ2-5; no reliable D call. Germline-derived CDR1 and CDR2 are DFQATT and SNEGSKA (reference sequence). The CDR3 has 13 residues. Trimming cost V 3 bases and J 2 bases, with 10 bases left between them.

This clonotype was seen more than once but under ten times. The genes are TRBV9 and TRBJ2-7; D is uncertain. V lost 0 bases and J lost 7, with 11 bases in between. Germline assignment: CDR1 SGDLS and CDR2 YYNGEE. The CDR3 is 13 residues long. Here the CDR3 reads CASSVATDGEQYF. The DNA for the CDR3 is TGTGCCAGCAGCGTAGCTACTGATGGTGAGCAGTACTTC.

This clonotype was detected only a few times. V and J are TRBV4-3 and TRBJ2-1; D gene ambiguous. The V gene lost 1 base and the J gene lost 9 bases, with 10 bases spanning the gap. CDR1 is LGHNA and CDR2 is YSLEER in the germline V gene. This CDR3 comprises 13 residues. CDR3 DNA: TGCGCCAGCAGCCAAGGTTATATCAGTGAGCAGTTCTTC. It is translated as CASSQGYISEQFF.

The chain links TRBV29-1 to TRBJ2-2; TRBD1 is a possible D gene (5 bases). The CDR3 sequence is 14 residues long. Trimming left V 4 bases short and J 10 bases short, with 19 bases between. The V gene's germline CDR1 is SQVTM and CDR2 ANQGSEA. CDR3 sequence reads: CSVGHLGAAEELFF. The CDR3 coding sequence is TGCAGCGTTGGACACCTTGGGGCCGCGGAGGAGCTGTTTTTT.

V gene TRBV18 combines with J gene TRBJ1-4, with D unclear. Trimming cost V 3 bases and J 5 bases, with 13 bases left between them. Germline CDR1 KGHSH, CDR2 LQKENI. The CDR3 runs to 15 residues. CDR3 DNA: TGTGCCAGCTCACCGGTTCCCCTCCCCAATGAAAAACTGTTTTTT. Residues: CASSPVPLPNEKLFF.